The entry below describes one TCR beta chain. Its antigen is as yet unknown. Those who donated, Caucasian adults without exception, all lived in Nashville, Tennessee. The data are from a study of shared clonotypes between healthy human individuals. Study background: Three CD4 naive, three CD4 memory, two CD8 naive and one CD8 memory plate were used per donor.

Findings of the study overall: Compared with memory subsets, naive subsets generally had larger estimated richness.

When replicate PCRs were run on sorted subsets, they used around 200 ng DNA, tens of thousands of T cell genomes. Only in-frame clones appear in the TCRdb table, and some are missing; sequencing was by immunoSEQ multiplex PCR. This sample has under 750,000 clones, with approximately 77% found just once. V lost 3 bases to trimming and J lost 4 bases, with 11 bases between them. CDR1 is SGHAT, CDR2 FQNNGV, per germline. This CDR3 contains 14 residues. The chain has TRBV11-2 and TRBJ2-3; D is perhaps TRBD2 (5 bases). What was sequenced was memory CD4+ T cells sorted from blood. Documented subset: CD45RA-negative fraction. The receptor was derived from a woman aged 25 to 39 in good health. CDR3 nucleotide sequence: TGTGCCAGCAGCTTCAACCTCGGGGCAGATACGCAGTATTTT. Translating it yields CASSFNLGADTQYF.